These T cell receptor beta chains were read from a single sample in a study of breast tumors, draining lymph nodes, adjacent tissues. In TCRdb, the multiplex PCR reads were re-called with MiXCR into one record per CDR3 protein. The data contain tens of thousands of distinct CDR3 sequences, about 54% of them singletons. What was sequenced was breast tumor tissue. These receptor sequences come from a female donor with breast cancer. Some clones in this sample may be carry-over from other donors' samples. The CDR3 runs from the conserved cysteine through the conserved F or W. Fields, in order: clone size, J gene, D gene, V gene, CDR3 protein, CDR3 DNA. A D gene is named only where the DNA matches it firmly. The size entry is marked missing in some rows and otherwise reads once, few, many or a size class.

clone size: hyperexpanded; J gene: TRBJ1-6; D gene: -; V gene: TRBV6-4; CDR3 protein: CASSVVVNSPLHF; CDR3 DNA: TGTGCCAGCAGTGTGGTCGTAAATTCACCCCTCCACTTT
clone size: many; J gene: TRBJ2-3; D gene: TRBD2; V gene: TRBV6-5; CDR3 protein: CASSLAGGAPQYF; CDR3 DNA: TGTGCCAGCAGTTTAGCGGGGGGCGCTCCGCAGTATTTT
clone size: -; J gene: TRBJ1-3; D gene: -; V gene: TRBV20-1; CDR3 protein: CSARANSGNTIYF; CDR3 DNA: TGCAGTGCTAGAGCCAACTCTGGAAACACCATATATTTT
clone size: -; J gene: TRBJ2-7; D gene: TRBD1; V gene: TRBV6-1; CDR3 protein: CARRMTGGEYEQYF; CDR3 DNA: TGTGCCAGAAGGATGACAGGGGGTGAGTACGAGCAGTACTTC
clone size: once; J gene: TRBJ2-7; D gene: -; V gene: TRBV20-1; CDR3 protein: CRIDRDKEGEQYF; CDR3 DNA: TGCAGAATAGACCGGGACAAGGAGGGGGAGCAGTACTTC
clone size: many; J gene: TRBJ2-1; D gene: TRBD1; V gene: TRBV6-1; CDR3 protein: CASRQDPGTGGADEQFF; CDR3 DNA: TGTGCCAGCAGGCAAGACCCCGGGACAGGGGGCGCGGATGAGCAGTTCTTC
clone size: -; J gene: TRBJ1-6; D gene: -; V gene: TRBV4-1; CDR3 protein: CASSQIRNSPLHF; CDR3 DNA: TGCGCCAGCAGTCAAATTAGAAATTCACCCCTCCACTTT
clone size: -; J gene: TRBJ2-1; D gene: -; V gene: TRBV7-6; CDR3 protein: CASSLAPFNEQFF; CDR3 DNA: TGTGCCAGCAGCTTAGCACCCTTTAATGAGCAGTTCTTC
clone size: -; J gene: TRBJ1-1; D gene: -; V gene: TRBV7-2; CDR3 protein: CASSLALQGAEAFF; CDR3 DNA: TGTGCCAGCAGCTTAGCGCTCCAGGGCGCTGAAGCTTTCTTT
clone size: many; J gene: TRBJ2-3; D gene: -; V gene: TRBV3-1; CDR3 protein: CASSQPRSTDTQYF; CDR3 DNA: TGTGCCAGCAGCCAACCTAGAAGCACAGATACGCAGTATTTT
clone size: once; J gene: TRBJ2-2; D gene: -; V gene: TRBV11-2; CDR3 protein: CASSSPGRANTGELFF; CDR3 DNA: TGTGCCAGCAGCTCCCCAGGACGGGCGAACACCGGGGAGCTGTTTTTT
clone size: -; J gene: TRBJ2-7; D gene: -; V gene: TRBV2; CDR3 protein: CASSSRGPTYEQYF; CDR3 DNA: TGTGCCAGCAGTAGTCGAGGGCCCACCTACGAGCAGTACTTC
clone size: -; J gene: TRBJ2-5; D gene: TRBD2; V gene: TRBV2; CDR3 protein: CASSGTSGGEAGTQYF; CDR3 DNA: TGTGCCAGCAGTGGGACTAGCGGGGGGGAAGCCGGGACCCAGTACTTC
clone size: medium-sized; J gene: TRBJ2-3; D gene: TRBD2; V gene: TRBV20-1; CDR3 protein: CSARNAGSARGVDTQYF; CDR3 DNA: TGCAGTGCTAGGAACGCCGGCTCTGCGCGGGGGGTAGATACGCAGTATTTT
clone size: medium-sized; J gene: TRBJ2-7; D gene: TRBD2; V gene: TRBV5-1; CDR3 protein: CASSFFGTSGRSSYEQYF; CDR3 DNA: TGCGCCAGCAGCTTTTTCGGGACTAGCGGGAGGAGCTCCTACGAGCAGTACTTC
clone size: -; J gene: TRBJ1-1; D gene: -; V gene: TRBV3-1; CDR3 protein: CASSQGGDTEAFF; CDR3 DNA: TGTGCCAGCAGCCAAGGGGGGGACACTGAAGCTTTCTTT
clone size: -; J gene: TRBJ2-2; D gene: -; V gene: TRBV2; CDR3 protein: CASSDQGELFF; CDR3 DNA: TGTGCCAGCAGTGATCAGGGGGAGCTGTTTTTT
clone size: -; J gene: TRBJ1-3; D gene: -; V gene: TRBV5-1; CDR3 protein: CASSLGPQGPREYEDAGNTIYF; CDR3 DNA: TGCGCCAGCAGTTTGGGGCCACAGGGCCCACGGGAATACGAGGACGCTGGAAACACCATATATTTT
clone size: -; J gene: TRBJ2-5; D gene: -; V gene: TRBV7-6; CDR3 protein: CASSPRVGGGAGTEETQYF; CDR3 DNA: TGTGCCAGCAGCCCCCGAGTAGGCGGCGGTGCAGGTACGGAAGAGACCCAGTACTTC
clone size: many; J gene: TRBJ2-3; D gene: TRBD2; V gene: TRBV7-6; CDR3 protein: CASSISGGASTDTQYF; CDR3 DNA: TGTGCCAGCAGCATTAGCGGGGGGGCCTCCACAGATACGCAGTATTTT
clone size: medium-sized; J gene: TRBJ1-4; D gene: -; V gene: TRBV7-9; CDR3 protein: CASPPEKLFF; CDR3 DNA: TGTGCCAGCCCTCCGGAAAAACTGTTTTTT
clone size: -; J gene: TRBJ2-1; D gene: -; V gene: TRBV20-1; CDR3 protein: CSATVTGYNEQFF; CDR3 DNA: TGCAGTGCTACCGTAACAGGGTACAATGAGCAGTTCTTC
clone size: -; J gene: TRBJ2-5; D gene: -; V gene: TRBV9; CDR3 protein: CASSVVAQETQYF; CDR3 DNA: TGTGCCAGCAGCGTAGTTGCACAGGAGACCCAGTACTTC
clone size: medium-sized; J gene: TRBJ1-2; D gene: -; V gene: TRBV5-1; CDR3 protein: CASSYGQPGDGYTF; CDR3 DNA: TGCGCCAGCAGCTACGGACAGCCCGGGGATGGCTACACCTTC
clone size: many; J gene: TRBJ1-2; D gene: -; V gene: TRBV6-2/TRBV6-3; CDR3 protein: CASSTMGRYTF; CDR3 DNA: TGTGCCAGCAGTACTATGGGACGCTACACCTTC
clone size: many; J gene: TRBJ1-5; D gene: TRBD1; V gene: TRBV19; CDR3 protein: CASSKKGQPSVSNQPQHF; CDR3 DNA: TGTGCCAGTAGTAAAAAGGGACAGCCCTCGGTTAGCAATCAGCCCCAGCATTTT
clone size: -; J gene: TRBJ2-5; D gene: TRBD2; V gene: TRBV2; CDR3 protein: CASSLAGSIGETQYF; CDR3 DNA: TGTGCCAGCAGCTTAGCGGGGAGCATCGGGGAGACCCAGTACTTC
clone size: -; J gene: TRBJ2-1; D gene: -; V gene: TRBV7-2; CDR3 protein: CASSSTPGRNYNEQFF; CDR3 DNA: TGTGCCAGCAGCTCAACCCCTGGCCGGAACTACAATGAGCAGTTCTTC
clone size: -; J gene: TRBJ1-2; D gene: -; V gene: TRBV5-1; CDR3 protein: CASSLFLVGYGYTF; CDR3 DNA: TGCGCCAGCAGCTTGTTCTTGGTTGGGTATGGCTACACCTTC
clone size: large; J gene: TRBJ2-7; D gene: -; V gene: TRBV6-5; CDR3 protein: CASRDLISYEQYF; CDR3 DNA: TGTGCCAGCAGGGACTTAATCTCCTACGAGCAGTACTTC
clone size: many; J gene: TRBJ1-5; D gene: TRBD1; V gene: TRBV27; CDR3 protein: CASRRQGGQPQHF; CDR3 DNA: TGTGCCAGCAGAAGACAGGGCGGTCAGCCCCAGCATTTT